These 11 T cell receptor beta chains share one sample of origin, sequenced in a study of technical replicates of blood from several donors. Here immunoSEQ multiplex PCR was the method, and the copy in TCRdb shows in-frame clones only, minus some. Among approximately 59,000 clones listed, 86% were seen once. The sample consisted of PBMCs. The receptors stem from a human donor in good health. Some clones in this sample may be carry-over from other donors' samples.

Only a few counts were recorded for this clone. V usage is TRBV5-1 and J usage is TRBJ1-2; 10 nucleotides line up with TRBD1. Germline assignment: CDR1 SGHRS and CDR2 YFSETQ. CDR3 length: 15 amino acids. With V trimmed by 4 bases and J by 6 bases, 9 bases remained unmatched. CDR3 coding DNA: TGCGCCAGCAGCAACCCCGGGACAGGGGAGGATGGCTACACCTTC. Its translation is CASSNPGTGEDGYTF.

The chain is built from TRBV5-8 and TRBJ1-6, with D possibly matching TRBD1 (6 bases). The germline gives CDR1 SGHTS, CDR2 YDEGEE. CDR3 length: 15 amino acids. The germline V and J ends were trimmed by 2 bases and 7 bases, with 13 bases remaining between them. The CDR3 nucleotides read TGTGCCAGCAGCTTTTTGGGACAAAGCAATTCACCCCTCCACTTT. As protein: CASSFLGQSNSPLHF.

V usage is TRBV4-3 and J usage is TRBJ1-6, with D perhaps TRBD1 (5 bases). This CDR3 comprises 15 residues. Germline lookup yields CDR1 LGHNA and CDR2 YSLEER. The V and J ends lost 3 bases and 7 bases respectively, with 13 bases between them. DNA of the CDR3: TGCGCCAGCAGCCAGGAACAGGTGATGAATTCACCCCTCCACTTT. It translates to CASSQEQVMNSPLHF.

The chain combines TRBV6-1 with TRBJ1-3; no firm D call. Germline loops: CDR1 MNHNS, CDR2 SASEGT. With 8 bases removed from V and 1 base from J, the gap between germline ends came to 9 bases. This CDR3 comprises 13 residues. The CDR3 reads CASGSRSGNTIYF. The DNA of the CDR3 is TGTGCCAGCGGGAGCCGGTCTGGAAACACCATATATTTT.

This sequence joins TRBV10-3 and TRBJ2-1; TRBD2 matches at 10 bases. After removal of 2 bases from V and 9 bases from J, the junction contained 4 bases not matched to a gene. This CDR3 contains 14 residues. CDR1 and CDR2 from the germline V gene are ENHRY and SYGVKD. In DNA, the CDR3 is TGTGCCATCAGTGAGGCTAGCGGGAGTGGTGAGCAGTTCTTC. Its translation: CAISEASGSGEQFF.

This chain joins TRBV7-2 and TRBJ2-7, with D uncertain. This CDR3 is 12 amino acids long. V was cut by 4 bases and J by 4 bases, with 8 bases left in between. Germline V lookup: CDR1 SGHTA, CDR2 FQGNSA. The CDR3: CASSSPGYEQYF. CDR3 DNA: TGTGCCAGCAGCTCCCCCGGGTACGAGCAGTACTTC.

The CDR3 DNA is TGTGCCAGCTCACCAGGGCAGGGGAGCGTATACGAGCAGTACTTC. As protein: CASSPGQGSVYEQYF. The chain uses TRBV18 and TRBJ2-7; possible D gene TRBD1, 6 bases. CDR3 length: 15 residues. V was clipped by 2 bases and J by 4 bases, with 15 bases between them. Germline V lookup: CDR1 KGHSH, CDR2 LQKENI.

This sequence joins TRBV10-3 and TRBJ2-7; 11 positions agree with TRBD2. This CDR3 region has 14 residues. V trimming: 11 bases; J trimming: 4 bases; junction bases outside the gene matches: 10. Per germline, CDR1 ENHRY and CDR2 SYGVKD. The CDR3 sequence: CASWSGTSGYEQYF. CDR3 nucleotide sequence: TGTGCCTCCTGGTCCGGGACTAGCGGTTACGAGCAGTACTTC.

The CDR3 DNA reads TGTGCCAGCAGCATCGGACAGGGGCTCAACGAGCAGTACTTC. This encodes CASSIGQGLNEQYF. J is TRBJ2-7 and V is TRBV5-6; 9 positions agree with TRBD1. There are 14 residues in the CDR3. Per germline, CDR1 SGHDT and CDR2 YYEEEE. V shed 4 bases and J 5 bases; nucleotides not matched to a gene: 7.

The chain carries TRBV6-5 and TRBJ2-5; 8 nucleotides line up with TRBD2. V lost 7 bases to trimming and J lost 5 bases; unmatched junction nucleotides: 9. From germline, CDR1 is MNHEY and CDR2 SVGAGI. The length of the CDR3 is 14 residues. The CDR3 sequence: CASTSPGGQETQYF. CDR3 sequence (DNA): TGTGCCAGCACCTCACCGGGAGGGCAGGAGACCCAGTACTTC.

The chain recombines TRBV5-1 with TRBJ2-6; 11 bases are a match to TRBD2. The CDR3 is made up of 17 amino acids. V shed 2 bases and J 2 bases; nucleotides not matched to a gene: 3. The germline CDR1 and CDR2 sequences are SGHRS and YFSETQ. The CDR3 coding sequence is TGCGCCAGCAGCTTACTAGCGGGAGAGACTGGGGCCAACGTCCTGACTTTC. Encoded protein: CASSLLAGETGANVLTF.